These 13 T cell receptor beta chains share one sample of origin, sequenced in a study of vaccination effects on CD4 cells after COVID-19. TCRdb keeps only in-frame clones here, not all; method: immunoSEQ multiplex PCR. The table has about 74,000 clones, 75% to 80% seen once. Investigators separated out CD4+ T cells once 10 days of culture had passed. Which antigens these TCRs recognize remains unknown. The sample in question was CD4+ T cells from PBMCs cultured without peptide, obtained before COVID-19 vaccination. The source of these receptors is a human donor who received a COVID-19 vaccine.

The chain links TRBV6-1 to TRBJ1-2; D might be TRBD1 (5 bases). V was cut by 3 bases and J by 8 bases, with 16 bases left in between. Germline assignment: CDR1 MNHNS and CDR2 SASEGT. This CDR3 contains 14 residues. CDR3 loop: CASSEADIWLGYTF. As DNA, the CDR3 is TGTGCCAGCAGTGAGGCGGACATCTGGTTGGGCTACACCTTC.

The V gene is TRBV6-6, the J gene TRBJ1-2; D remains unclear. This CDR3 spans 12 amino acids. V lost 7 bases, J lost 7 bases, and 13 bases lay in between. Germline lookup yields CDR1 MNHNY and CDR2 SVGAGI (reference sequence). CDR3 bases: TGTGCCAGCACCCACGGCAAAGTTGGCTACACCTTC. The encoded protein is CASTHGKVGYTF.

This clone was recorded a few times. The chain has TRBV3-1 (or the pseudogene TRBV3-2) and TRBJ1-6; D unclear. Trimming removed 5 bases from V and 6 bases from J, with 17 bases in between. There are 16 residues in the CDR3. CDR1 LGHDT and CDR2 YNNKEL come from the germline V gene (reference sequence). The CDR3 nucleotides read TGTGCCAGCAGCTTTAAGTCTAGGGATTTTAATTCACCCCTCCACTTT. Protein product: CASSFKSRDFNSPLHF.

The chain recombines TRBV14 with TRBJ1-1; TRBD1 matches at 9 bases. The V gene end was trimmed by 1 base and the J gene end by 0 bases; junction bases not matched to a gene: 6. The CDR3 is made up of 17 amino acids. Germline values: CDR1 SGHDN, CDR2 FVKESK. CDR3 loop: CASSQGYRGPLNTEAFF. In DNA, the CDR3 is TGTGCCAGCAGCCAAGGCTACAGGGGGCCCCTGAACACTGAAGCTTTCTTT.

The J gene is TRBJ1-6, the V gene TRBV6-2 or TRBV6-3; D is uncertain. The CDR3 runs 20 residues. Trimming pared 2 bases from V and 7 bases from J, leaving 27 bases between. Germline-derived CDR1 and CDR2 are MNHEY and SVGEGT. This CDR3 reads CASSYPPGRSGPEANSPLHF. CDR3 in DNA: TGTGCCAGCAGTTACCCCCCGGGTCGATCCGGGCCAGAGGCAAATTCACCCCTCCACTTT.

This chain uses TRBV19 with TRBJ2-3; 15 bases are shared with TRBD2. Trimming at V came to 3 bases and at J to 3 bases, leaving 13 bases not matched to a gene. This CDR3 contains 20 residues. Germline lookup yields CDR1 LNHDA and CDR2 SQIVND (reference sequence). CDR3 residues: CASSIGLAGGATLLTDTQYF. In DNA form, the CDR3 reads TGTGCCAGTAGTATCGGACTAGCGGGGGGGGCCACTCTCTTGACAGATACGCAGTATTTT.

The rearrangement uses TRBV5-6 and TRBJ2-6; D is undetermined. Germline V CDR1 and CDR2: SGHDT, YYEEEE. This CDR3 is 16 amino acids long. Trimming took off 9 bases at V and 0 bases at J, with 16 bases between the two ends. Written as DNA, the CDR3 is TGTGCCACCCGGCCCCCATTCGACTCTGGGGCCAACGTCCTGACTTTC. It codes for CATRPPFDSGANVLTF. Full variable domain (rest looked up from reference TRBV5-6 and TRBJ2-6): DAGVTQSPTHLIKTRGQQVTLRCSPKSGHDTVSWYQQALGQGPQFIFQYYEEEERQRGNFPDRFSGHQFPNYSSELNVNALLLGDSALYLCATRPPFDSGANVLTFGAGSRLTVL.

The V gene is TRBV27, the J gene TRBJ1-4; D is undetermined. Trimming removed 3 bases at V and 0 bases at J, with 8 bases between. This CDR3 contains 15 residues. CDR1 and CDR2 from the germline V gene are MNHEY and SMNVEV (reference sequence). This CDR3 reads CASSFVGATNEKLFF. In DNA, the CDR3 is TGTGCCAGCAGTTTTGTTGGCGCAACTAATGAAAAACTGTTTTTT.

This sequence joins TRBV4-1 and TRBJ2-5, with D possibly matching TRBD1 (6 bases). This CDR3 has 15 residues. Between the trimmed V and J ends, which lost 4 bases and 0 bases, there was a span of 12 bases. The V gene's germline CDR1 is MGHRA and CDR2 YSYEKL. CDR3 nucleotide sequence: TGCGCCAGCAGCCGAGGCGGACAGAACCAAGAGACCCAGTACTTC. As protein: CASSRGGQNQETQYF.

The J gene is TRBJ2-2, the V gene TRBV5-1, with D tentatively TRBD1 or TRBD2 (5 bases each). The CDR3 extends over 15 amino acids. Trimming cost V 6 bases and J 1 base, with 13 bases left between them. The germline V gene encodes CDR1 SGHRS and CDR2 YFSETQ. The CDR3 region is CASKRGALNTGELFF. The CDR3 DNA is TGCGCCAGCAAAAGAGGGGCCTTGAACACCGGGGAGCTGTTTTTT.

The chain links TRBV3-1 (or the pseudogene TRBV3-2) to TRBJ1-4; D perhaps matches TRBD1 (6 bases). The V gene's germline CDR1 is LGHDT and CDR2 YNNKEL (reference sequence). This CDR3 is built from 16 residues. V was pared by 4 bases and J by 5 bases, with 17 bases between. Here the CDR3 DNA reads TGTGCCAGCAGCCCGTCGCGGGGGCAACTAAATGAAAAACTGTTTTTT. It codes for CASSPSRGQLNEKLFF.

The chain recombines TRBV9 with TRBJ2-3, with 9 bases identical to TRBD2. The CDR3 totals 15 residues. Germline V gene sequence: CDR1 SGDLS, CDR2 YYNGEE. Losses at the gene ends were 4 bases for V and 4 bases for J; bases not matched to a gene: 7. This CDR3 is CASSPRLAASDTQYF. Here the CDR3 DNA reads TGTGCCAGCAGCCCCCGACTAGCGGCCTCAGATACGCAGTATTTT.

The chain recombines TRBV2 with TRBJ1-5, with D perhaps matching TRBD1 (6 bases). Germline CDR1 and CDR2: SNHLY and FYNNEI. This CDR3 is built from 13 residues. Trimming cost V 11 bases and J 6 bases, with 17 bases left between them. The CDR3 DNA sequence: TGTGCCTCCAAGGGGGGGGGCGTTCAGCCCCAGCATTTT. Amino acids: CASKGGGVQPQHF. Full variable domain (missing parts from reference TRBV2 and TRBJ1-5): EPEVTQTPSHQVTQMGQEVILRCVPISNHLYFYWYRQILGQKVEFLVSFYNNEISEKSEIFDDQFSVERPDGSNFTLKIRSTKLEDSAMYFCASKGGGVQPQHFGDGTRLSIL.